The sequence of this T cell receptor (beta chain) was determined in a study of T cell responses to AZD1222 COVID-19 vaccine. This CDR3 contains 14 residues. The ends lost 3 bases at V and 0 bases at J; junction bases unmatched: 2. Germline CDR1 and CDR2: ENHRY and SYGVKD. This clone showed up just a few times. Generated by immunoSEQ multiplex PCR, the TCRdb table keeps only in-frame clones and is missing some. The sample comprises fewer than 150,000 clones, around nine tenths of which are singletons, and about 7.4% rests with the top ten. The starting material was peripheral blood, obtained 28 days after the second AZD1222 dose. The chain joins TRBV10-3 to TRBJ2-7, with TRBD1 matching 7 bases. This clonotype was sampled from an adult who received the AZD1222 COVID-19 vaccine. This chain's CDR3 is CAISDRDSSYEQYF. In nucleotides, the CDR3 is TGTGCCATCAGTGATAGGGACAGCTCCTACGAGCAGTACTTC.